These 19 T cell receptor beta chains were all obtained from the same sample, sequenced in a study of shared clonotypes between healthy human individuals. The naive CD8 fraction comprised CD45RO-negative cells positively selected for CCR7 and excluded terminally differentiated effector memory CD45RA+ cells. Sequencing used immunoSEQ multiplex PCR; TCRdb keeps in-frame clones, though not all of them. The sample gives about 600,000 clones, 95% to 98% of which show up once; 0.3% to 0.35% is in the top ten. The sample was naive CD8+ T cells sorted from blood. The receptor source for this set is a man aged 25-45 years in good health.

V is TRBV9 and J is TRBJ1-1; 7 bases are a match to TRBD1. The CDR3 contains 14 residues. J was trimmed by 1 base and V by 5 bases; bases with no gene match: 5. CDR1 is SGDLS and CDR2 is YYNGEE in the germline V gene. The CDR3 loop is CASSAGGANTEAFF. CDR3 in DNA: TGTGCCAGCAGTGCAGGGGGGGCGAACACTGAAGCTTTCTTT. The variable domain in full, completed from reference TRBV9 and TRBJ1-1, reads DSGVTQTPKHLITATGQRVTLRCSPRSGDLSVYWYQQSLDQGLQFLIQYYNGEERAKGNILERFSAQQFPDLHSELNLSSLELGDSALYFCASSAGGANTEAFFGQGTRLTVV.

The rearrangement uses TRBV5-4 and TRBJ2-7, with TRBD2 identical over 8 bases. V shed 0 bases and J 3 bases; nucleotides not matched to a gene: 5. Germline-derived CDR1 and CDR2 are SGHNT and YYREEE (reference sequence). The length of the CDR3 is 15 residues. CDR3 region: CASSLVTSGFYEQYF. CDR3 sequence (DNA): TGTGCCAGCAGCTTGGTAACTAGCGGCTTCTACGAGCAGTACTTC.

J is TRBJ2-7 and V is TRBV19, with D perhaps being TRBD1 or TRBD2 (5 bases each). V lost 7 bases and J lost 6, with 16 bases in between. Germline assignment: CDR1 LNHDA and CDR2 SQIVND (reference sequence). CDR3 length: 13 amino acids. The CDR3 coding sequence is TGTGCCAGTACTATGGGACCGGGGATCGAGCAGTACTTC. It translates to CASTMGPGIEQYF.

V gene TRBV9 combines with J gene TRBJ2-5; D is undetermined. CDR3 length: 12 amino acids. Trimming cost V 2 bases and J 5 bases, with 7 bases left between them. In germline, CDR1 is SGDLS, CDR2 YYNGEE. CDR3 in DNA: TGTGCCAGCAGCGTTAGTGGGGAGACCCAGTACTTC. It yields the protein CASSVSGETQYF.

This sequence joins TRBV7-6 and TRBJ2-1; 10 bases map to TRBD2. The CDR3 is made up of 16 amino acids. V shed 4 bases and J 4 bases; nucleotides not matched to a gene: 7. Germline CDR1 and CDR2: SGHVS and FNYEAQ. The DNA of the CDR3 is TGTGCCAGCAGCTCGACCTTAGCGGGAGGTTACAATGAGCAGTTCTTC. This gives the protein CASSSTLAGGYNEQFF.

The V gene is TRBV7-9, the J gene TRBJ2-1; D is uncertain. CDR1 SEHNR and CDR2 FQNEAQ come from the germline V gene (reference sequence). The V end was cut by 0 bases, the J end by 10 bases, with 7 bases between. The CDR3 is 12 residues long. In nucleotides, the CDR3 is TGTGCCAGCAGCTTAGCCACAGCCGAGCAGTTCTTC. This sequence encodes CASSLATAEQFF.

The chain carries TRBV5-5 and TRBJ2-1, with 8 bases matching TRBD1. The trim removed 0 bases at V and 4 bases at J, leaving 3 bases unmatched. Germline V gene sequence: CDR1 SGHKS, CDR2 YYEKEE (reference sequence). This CDR3 comprises 15 residues. DNA of the CDR3: TGTGCCAGCAGCTTGGGACAGGGGACTTACAATGAGCAGTTCTTC. Translation gives CASSLGQGTYNEQFF.

The V gene is TRBV7-2, the J gene TRBJ2-7; the D gene is possibly TRBD1 (6 bases). Germline CDR1 is SGHTA and CDR2 is FQGNSA. V was shortened by 0 bases and J by 3 bases, with 12 bases between the two germline ends. The CDR3 spans 15 residues. CDR3 residues: CASSLAPGDNYEQYF. The CDR3 bases are TGTGCCAGCAGCTTAGCGCCTGGGGACAACTACGAGCAGTACTTC.

The rearrangement joins TRBV5-4 to TRBJ2-1; 9 bases are shared with TRBD1. The J segment lost 7 bases and the V segment lost 3 bases, leaving 5 bases of the junction unmatched. CDR1 is SGHNT and CDR2 is YYREEE in the germline V gene (reference sequence). The CDR3 is 14 amino acids. The CDR3, as DNA: TGTGCCAGCAGCTGGGGACAGGGAGGTAATGAGCAGTTCTTC. Translated, it gives CASSWGQGGNEQFF.

On this clone: This sample includes further DNA sequences coding for the same CDR3. This rearrangement joins TRBV27 to TRBJ1-1, with D perhaps TRBD1 (5 bases). The V gene's germline CDR1 is MNHEY and CDR2 SMNVEV (reference sequence). The ends were cut back, 3 bases at V and 2 bases at J, with 7 bases in the middle. This CDR3 is 13 amino acids long. CDR3 in amino acids: CASSLTVNTEAFF. The CDR3 nucleotides are TGTGCCAGCAGTTTGACAGTAAACACTGAAGCTTTCTTT.

The chain links TRBV29-1 to TRBJ2-5; TRBD1 matches 7 bases. This CDR3 has 15 amino acids. CDR1 is SQVTM, CDR2 ANQGSEA, per germline. The V gene end was trimmed by 2 bases and the J gene end by 0 bases; junction bases not matched to a gene: 6. CDR3 in DNA: TGCAGCGTTGAACGTAGCGACAGGGACCAAGAGACCCAGTACTTC. This translates into CSVERSDRDQETQYF.

The chain recombines TRBV5-1 with TRBJ2-1, with 7 bases matching TRBD2. CDR3 size: 16 residues. V lost 3 bases, J lost 10 bases, and 16 bases stayed unmatched. Germline lookup yields CDR1 SGHRS and CDR2 YFSETQ. CDR3 loop: CASSSPWEGHGGEQFF. DNA for the CDR3: TGCGCCAGCAGCTCACCGTGGGAGGGCCACGGGGGGGAGCAGTTCTTC. Variable domain in full (rest from reference TRBV5-1 and TRBJ2-1): KAGVTQTPRYLIKTRGQQVTLSCSPISGHRSVSWYQQTPGQGLQFLFEYFSETQRNKGNFPGRFSGRQFSNSRSEMNVSTLELGDSALYLCASSSPWEGHGGEQFFGPGTRLTVL.

The chain is built from TRBV11-3 and TRBJ2-7, with no clear D. Trimming cost V 5 bases and J 4 bases, with 12 bases left between them. The CDR3 totals 13 residues. Germline lookup yields CDR1 SGHNT and CDR2 YENEEA. The CDR3 here is CASSPRMGYEQYF. The DNA of the CDR3 is TGTGCCAGCAGCCCCAGGATGGGATACGAGCAGTACTTC.

The CDR3: CASSLFPGGGEQYF. The CDR3 DNA follows: TGTGCCAGCAGTTTATTTCCAGGGGGCGGCGAGCAGTACTTC. The chain links TRBV28 to TRBJ2-7, with TRBD1 matching over 8 bases. CDR3 length: 14 amino acids. CDR1 and CDR2 from the germline V gene are MDHEN and SYDVKM. V was pared by 1 base and J by 6 bases, with 5 bases of the junction left unmatched.

The V call is TRBV9, the J call TRBJ2-5; D may be TRBD2 (7 bases). The CDR3 length is 14 residues. CDR1 and CDR2 (germline): SGDLS, YYNGEE. V dropped 3 bases and J dropped 4 bases, with 13 bases sitting between them. CDR3 amino acids: CASSEGEGRETQYF. The CDR3 DNA sequence: TGTGCCAGCAGCGAGGGGGAGGGGAGAGAGACCCAGTACTTC.

The chain is built from TRBV5-5 and TRBJ1-5; D gene uncertain. Trimming took off 2 bases at V and 3 bases at J, with 15 bases between the two ends. CDR3 length equals 16 residues. CDR1 is SGHKS and CDR2 is YYEKEE in the germline V gene (reference sequence). The CDR3 loop reads CASSLKDRNSNQPQHF. The CDR3 region has the DNA TGTGCCAGCAGCTTAAAAGACCGAAACTCCAATCAGCCCCAGCATTTT.

This clone is a singleton in its sample. The rearrangement joins TRBV4-3 to TRBJ2-1; D is unresolved. The ends were cut back, 0 bases at V and 0 bases at J, with 12 bases in the middle. In germline, CDR1 is LGHNA, CDR2 YSLEER. CDR3 length: 17 residues. CDR3 in DNA: TGCGCCAGCAGCCAAGATGGCCGCCTAGGCTCCTACAATGAGCAGTTCTTC. Its protein product is CASSQDGRLGSYNEQFF.

The CDR3 bases are TGTGCCAGCAGCTTACCGGGAGGTGCCTACGAGCAGTACTTC. Translated: CASSLPGGAYEQYF. V gene TRBV13 combines with J gene TRBJ2-7, with 7 nucleotides matching TRBD2. The J segment lost 2 bases and the V segment lost 2 bases, leaving 3 bases of the junction unmatched. Per germline, CDR1 PRHDT and CDR2 FYEKMQ (reference sequence). This CDR3 has 14 residues.

This clone was counted once. This chain connects TRBV30 to TRBJ2-7, with D possibly matching TRBD2 (6 bases). V was shortened by 1 base and J by 3 bases, with 10 bases between the two germline ends. The CDR3 loop spans 13 amino acids. Germline lookup yields CDR1 GTSNPN and CDR2 SVGIG (reference sequence). CDR3 nucleotides: TGTGCCTGGAGTGATGGGAGGATCTACGAGCAGTACTTC. Its translation: CAWSDGRIYEQYF.